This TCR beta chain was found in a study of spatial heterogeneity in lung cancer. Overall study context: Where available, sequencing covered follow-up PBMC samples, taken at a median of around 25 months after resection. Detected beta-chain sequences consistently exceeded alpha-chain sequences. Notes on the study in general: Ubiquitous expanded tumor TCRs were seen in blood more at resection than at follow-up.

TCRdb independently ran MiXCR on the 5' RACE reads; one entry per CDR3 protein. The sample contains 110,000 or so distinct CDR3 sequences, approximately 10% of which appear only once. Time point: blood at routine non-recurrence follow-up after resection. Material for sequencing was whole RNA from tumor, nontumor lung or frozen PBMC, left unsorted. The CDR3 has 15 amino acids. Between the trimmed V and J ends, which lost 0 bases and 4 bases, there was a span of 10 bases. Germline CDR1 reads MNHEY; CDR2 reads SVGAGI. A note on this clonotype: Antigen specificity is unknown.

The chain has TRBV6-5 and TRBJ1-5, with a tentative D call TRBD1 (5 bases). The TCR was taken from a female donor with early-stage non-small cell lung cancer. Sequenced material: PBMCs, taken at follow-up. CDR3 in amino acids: CASSYSFRQNQPQHF. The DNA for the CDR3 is TGTGCCAGCAGTTACTCGTTCCGACAGAATCAGCCCCAGCATTTT.